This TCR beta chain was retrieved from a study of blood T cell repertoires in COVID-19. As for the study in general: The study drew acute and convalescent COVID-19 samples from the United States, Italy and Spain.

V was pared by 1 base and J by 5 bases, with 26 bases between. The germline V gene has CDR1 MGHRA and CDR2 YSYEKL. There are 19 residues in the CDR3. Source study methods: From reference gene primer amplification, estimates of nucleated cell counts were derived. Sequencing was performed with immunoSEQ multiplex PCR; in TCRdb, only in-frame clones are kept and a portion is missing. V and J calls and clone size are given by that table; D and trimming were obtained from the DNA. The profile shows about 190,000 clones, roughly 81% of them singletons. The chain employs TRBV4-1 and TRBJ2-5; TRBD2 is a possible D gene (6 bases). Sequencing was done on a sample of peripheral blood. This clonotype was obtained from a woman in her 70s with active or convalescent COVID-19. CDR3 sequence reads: CASSQGIAGTQRSVETQYF. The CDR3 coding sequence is TGCGCCAGCAGCCAAGGGATTGCGGGGACCCAACGGTCGGTGGAGACCCAGTACTTC.